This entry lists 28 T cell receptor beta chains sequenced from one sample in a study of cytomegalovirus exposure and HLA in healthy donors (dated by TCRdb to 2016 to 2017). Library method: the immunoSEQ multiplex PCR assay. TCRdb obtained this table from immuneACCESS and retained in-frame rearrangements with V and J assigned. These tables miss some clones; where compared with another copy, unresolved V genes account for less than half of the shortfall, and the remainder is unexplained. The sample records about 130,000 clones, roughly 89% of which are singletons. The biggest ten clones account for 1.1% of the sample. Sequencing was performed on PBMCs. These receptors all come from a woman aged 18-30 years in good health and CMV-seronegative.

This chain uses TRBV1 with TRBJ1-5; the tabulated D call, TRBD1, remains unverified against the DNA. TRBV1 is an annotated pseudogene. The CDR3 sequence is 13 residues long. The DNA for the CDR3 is TGCACCAGCAGCCAAGGGCCCCATCAGCCCCAGCATTTT. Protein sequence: CTSSQGPHQPQHF.

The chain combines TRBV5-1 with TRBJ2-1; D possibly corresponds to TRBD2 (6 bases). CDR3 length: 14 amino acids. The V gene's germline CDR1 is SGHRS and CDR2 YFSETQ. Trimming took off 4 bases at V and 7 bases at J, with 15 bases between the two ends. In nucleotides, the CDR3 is TGCGCCAGCAGCGGTCCGGGACTCGGAAATGAGCAGTTCTTC. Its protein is CASSGPGLGNEQFF.

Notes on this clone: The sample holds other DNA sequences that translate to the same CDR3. The CDR3 DNA reads TGTGCCAGCAGCTTGGGCGGGGGGACTGAAGCTTTCTTT. Protein sequence: CASSLGGGTEAFF. The rearrangement links TRBV5-6 to TRBJ1-1; TRBD1 might be the D (5 bases). Trimming stripped 0 bases from V and 5 bases from J, with 8 bases between. Germline lookup yields CDR1 SGHDT and CDR2 YYEEEE. The CDR3 sequence is 13 residues long.

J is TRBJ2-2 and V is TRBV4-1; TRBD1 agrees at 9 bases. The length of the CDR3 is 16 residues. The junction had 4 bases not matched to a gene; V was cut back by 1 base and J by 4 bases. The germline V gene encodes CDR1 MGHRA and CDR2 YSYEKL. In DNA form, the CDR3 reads TGCGCCAGCAGCCAAGTGGACAGGGGCACCACCGGGGAGCTGTTTTTT. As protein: CASSQVDRGTTGELFF.

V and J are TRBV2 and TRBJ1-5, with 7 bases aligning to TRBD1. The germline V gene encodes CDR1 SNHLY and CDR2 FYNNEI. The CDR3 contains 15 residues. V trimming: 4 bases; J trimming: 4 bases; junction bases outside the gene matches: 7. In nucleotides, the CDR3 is TGTGCCAGCAGTGCCGGAGGGGGCCGTAATCAGCCCCAGCATTTT. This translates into CASSAGGGRNQPQHF.

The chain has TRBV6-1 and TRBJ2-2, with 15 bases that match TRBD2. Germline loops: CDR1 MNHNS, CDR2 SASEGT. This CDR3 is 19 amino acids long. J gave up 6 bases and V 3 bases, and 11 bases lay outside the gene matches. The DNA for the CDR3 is TGTGCCAGCAGTGATCCGCCGGGACTAGCGGGGGGCAGGTCCGGGGAGCTGTTTTTT. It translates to CASSDPPGLAGGRSGELFF.

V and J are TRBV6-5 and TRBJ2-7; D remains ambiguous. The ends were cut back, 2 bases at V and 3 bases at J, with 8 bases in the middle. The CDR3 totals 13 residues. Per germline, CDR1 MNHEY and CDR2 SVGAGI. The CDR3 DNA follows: TGTGCCAGCAGTTACAAGGAGAACTACGAGCAGTACGTC. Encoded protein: CASSYKENYEQYV.

The CDR3 loop reads CAGAKGITDTQYF. Written as DNA, the CDR3 is TGTGCCGGGGCGAAAGGGATCACAGATACGCAGTATTTT. The chain uses TRBV30 and TRBJ2-3; D possibly corresponds to TRBD1 (5 bases). The CDR3 covers 13 residues. Germline values: CDR1 GTSNPN, CDR2 SVGIG (reference sequence). Trimming left V 8 bases short and J 2 bases short, with 14 bases between.

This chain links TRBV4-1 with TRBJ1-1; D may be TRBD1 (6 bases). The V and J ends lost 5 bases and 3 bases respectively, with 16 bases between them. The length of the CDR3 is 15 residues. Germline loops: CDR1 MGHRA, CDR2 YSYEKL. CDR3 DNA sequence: TGCGCCAGCAGCAATAGGGGGTCTGTGGACACTGAAGCTTTCTTT. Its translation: CASSNRGSVDTEAFF.

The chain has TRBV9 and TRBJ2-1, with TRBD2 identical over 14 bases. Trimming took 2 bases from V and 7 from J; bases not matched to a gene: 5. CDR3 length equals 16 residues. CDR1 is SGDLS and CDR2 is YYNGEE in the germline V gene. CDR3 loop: CASSVAGTSGRNEQFF. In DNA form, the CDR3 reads TGTGCCAGCAGCGTCGCCGGGACTAGCGGGAGAAATGAGCAGTTCTTC.

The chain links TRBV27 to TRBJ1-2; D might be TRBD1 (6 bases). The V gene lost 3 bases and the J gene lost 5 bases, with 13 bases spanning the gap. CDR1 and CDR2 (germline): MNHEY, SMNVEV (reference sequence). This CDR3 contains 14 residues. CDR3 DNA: TGTGCCAGCAGTTTCCAGGACAGTCCTTATGGCTACACCTTC. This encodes CASSFQDSPYGYTF.

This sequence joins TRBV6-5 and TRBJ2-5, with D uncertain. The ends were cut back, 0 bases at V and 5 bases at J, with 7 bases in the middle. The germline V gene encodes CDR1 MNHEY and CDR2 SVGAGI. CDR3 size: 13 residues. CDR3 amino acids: CASSYSRQETQYF. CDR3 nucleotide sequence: TGTGCCAGCAGTTACTCGAGGCAGGAGACCCAGTACTTC.

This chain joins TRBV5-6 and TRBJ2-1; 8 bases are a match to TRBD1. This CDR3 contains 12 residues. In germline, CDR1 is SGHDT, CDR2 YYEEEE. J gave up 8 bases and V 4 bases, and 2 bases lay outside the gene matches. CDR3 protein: CASSTDRDEQFF. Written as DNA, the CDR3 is TGTGCCAGCAGCACGGACAGGGATGAGCAGTTCTTC.

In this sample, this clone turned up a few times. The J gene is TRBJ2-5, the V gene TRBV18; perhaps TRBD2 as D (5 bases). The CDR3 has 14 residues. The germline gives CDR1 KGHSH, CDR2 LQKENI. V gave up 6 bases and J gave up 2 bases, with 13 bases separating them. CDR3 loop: CASSPRAVQETQYF. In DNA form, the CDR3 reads TGTGCCAGCTCCCCGAGGGCGGTTCAAGAGACCCAGTACTTC.

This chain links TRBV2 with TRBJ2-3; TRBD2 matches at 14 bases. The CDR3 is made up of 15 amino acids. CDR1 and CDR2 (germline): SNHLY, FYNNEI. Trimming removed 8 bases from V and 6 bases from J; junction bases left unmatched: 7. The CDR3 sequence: CASVMTSGGADTQYF. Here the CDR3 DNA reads TGTGCCAGCGTAATGACTAGCGGGGGGGCTGATACGCAGTATTTT.

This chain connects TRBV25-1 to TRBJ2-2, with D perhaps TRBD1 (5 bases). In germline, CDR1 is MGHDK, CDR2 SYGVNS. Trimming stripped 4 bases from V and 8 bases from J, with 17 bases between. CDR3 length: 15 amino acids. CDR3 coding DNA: TGTGCCAGCAGTGTAGGCCAGGGCTTTAGGGGGGAGCTGTTTTTT. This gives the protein CASSVGQGFRGELFF. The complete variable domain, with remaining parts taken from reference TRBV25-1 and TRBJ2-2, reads EADIYQTPRYLVIGTGKKITLECSQTMGHDKMYWYQQDPGMELHLIHYSYGVNSTEKGDLSSESTVSRIRTEHFPLTLESARPSHTSQYLCASSVGQGFRGELFFGEGSRLTVL.

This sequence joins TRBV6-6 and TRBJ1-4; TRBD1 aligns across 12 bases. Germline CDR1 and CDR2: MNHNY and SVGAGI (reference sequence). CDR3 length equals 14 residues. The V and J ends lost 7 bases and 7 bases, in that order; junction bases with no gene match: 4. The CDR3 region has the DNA TGTGCCAGCATCGGGACAGGGGGCGGTGAAAAACTGTTTTTT. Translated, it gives CASIGTGGGEKLFF.

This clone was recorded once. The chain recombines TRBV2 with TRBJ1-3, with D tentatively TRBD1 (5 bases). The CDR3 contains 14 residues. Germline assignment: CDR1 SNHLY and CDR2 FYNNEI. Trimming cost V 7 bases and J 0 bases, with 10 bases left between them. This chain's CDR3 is CASIGVNSGNTIYF. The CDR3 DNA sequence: TGTGCCAGCATAGGGGTAAACTCTGGAAACACCATATATTTT. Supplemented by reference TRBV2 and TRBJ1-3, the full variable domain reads EPEVTQTPSHQVTQMGQEVILRCVPISNHLYFYWYRQILGQKVEFLVSFYNNEISEKSEIFDDQFSVERPDGSNFTLKIRSTKLEDSAMYFCASIGVNSGNTIYFGEGSWLTVV.

The DNA for the CDR3 is TGTGCCAGCAGCGTAGGGTGGAGTAGCTCCTACAATGAGCAGTTCTTC. Protein: CASSVGWSSSYNEQFF. The chain joins TRBV9 to TRBJ2-1, with D hard to call. Germline CDR1 SGDLS, CDR2 YYNGEE. V lost 0 bases, J lost 0 bases, and 10 bases lay in between. The CDR3 spans 16 residues.

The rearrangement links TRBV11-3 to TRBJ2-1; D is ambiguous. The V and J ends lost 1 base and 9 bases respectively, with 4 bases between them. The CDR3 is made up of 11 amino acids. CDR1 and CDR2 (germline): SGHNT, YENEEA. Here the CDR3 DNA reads TGTGCCAGCAGCTTAGGTCGTGAGCAGTTCTTC. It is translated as CASSLGREQFF.

The CDR3 nucleotides read TGTGCCAGCAGTCCCAGGGAGGGTGAGCAGTTCTTC. Translated, it gives CASSPREGEQFF. This chain links TRBV6-6 with TRBJ2-1, with 7 bases matching TRBD2. The germline V gene encodes CDR1 MNHNY and CDR2 SVGAGI (reference sequence). CDR3 length equals 12 residues. J was trimmed by 9 bases and V by 5 bases; bases with no gene match: 4.

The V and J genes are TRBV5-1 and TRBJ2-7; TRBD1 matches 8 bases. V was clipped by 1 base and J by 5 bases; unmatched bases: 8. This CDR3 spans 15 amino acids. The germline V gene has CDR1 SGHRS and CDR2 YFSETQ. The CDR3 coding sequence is TGCGCCAGCAGCTTGTTCCAGACAGGGGAAAACGAGCAGTACTTC. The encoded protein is CASSLFQTGENEQYF.

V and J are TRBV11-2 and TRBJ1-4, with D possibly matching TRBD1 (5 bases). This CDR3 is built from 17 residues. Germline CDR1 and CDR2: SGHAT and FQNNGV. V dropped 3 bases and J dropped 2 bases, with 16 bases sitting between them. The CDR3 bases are TGTGCCAGCAGCTTGCCCAGGGCCCCCCGGACTAATGAAAAACTGTTTTTT. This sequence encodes CASSLPRAPRTNEKLFF.

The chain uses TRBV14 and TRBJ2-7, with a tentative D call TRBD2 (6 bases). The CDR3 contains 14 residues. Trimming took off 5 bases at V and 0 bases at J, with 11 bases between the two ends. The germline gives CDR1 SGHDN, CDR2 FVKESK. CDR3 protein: CASSARDFSYEQYV. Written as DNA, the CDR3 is TGTGCCAGCAGCGCCCGGGACTTCTCCTACGAGCAGTACGTC.

The CDR3 region is CASSPASGGGADTQYF. CDR3 coding DNA: TGTGCCAGCAGTCCGGCTAGCGGGGGCGGTGCGGATACGCAGTATTTT. This sequence joins TRBV27 and TRBJ2-3; 10 bases map to TRBD2. Germline CDR1 and CDR2: MNHEY and SMNVEV (reference sequence). The V segment lost 5 bases and the J segment 6 bases; nucleotides outside the gene matches: 11. The CDR3 is 16 amino acids.

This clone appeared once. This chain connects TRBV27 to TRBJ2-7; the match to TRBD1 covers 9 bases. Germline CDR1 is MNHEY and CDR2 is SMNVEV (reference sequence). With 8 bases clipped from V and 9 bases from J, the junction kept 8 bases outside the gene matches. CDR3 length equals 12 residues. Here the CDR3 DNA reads TGTGCCAGCGGGACAGGGCTTTTCCGGCAGTACTTC. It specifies CASGTGLFRQYF.

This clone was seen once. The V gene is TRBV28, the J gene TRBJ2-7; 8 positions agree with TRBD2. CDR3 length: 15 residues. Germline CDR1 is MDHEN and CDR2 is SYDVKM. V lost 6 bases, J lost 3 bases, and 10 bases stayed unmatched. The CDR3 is CASSLGSGAIYEQYF. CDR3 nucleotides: TGTGCCAGCAGCTTAGGTAGCGGGGCTATCTACGAGCAGTACTTC.

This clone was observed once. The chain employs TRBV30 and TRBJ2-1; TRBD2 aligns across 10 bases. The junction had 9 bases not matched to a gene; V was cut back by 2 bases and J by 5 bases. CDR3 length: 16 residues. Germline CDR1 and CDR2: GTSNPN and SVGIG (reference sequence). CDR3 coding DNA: TGTGCCTGGAGTATCTACCTAGCGGGAGTCAACAATGAGCAGTTCTTC. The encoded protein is CAWSIYLAGVNNEQFF. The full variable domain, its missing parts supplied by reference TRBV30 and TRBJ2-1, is SQTIHQWPATLVQPVGSPLSLECTVEGTSNPNLYWYRQAAGRGLQLLFYSVGIGQISSEVPQNLSASRPQDRQFILSSKKLLLSDSGFYLCAWSIYLAGVNNEQFFGPGTRLTVL.